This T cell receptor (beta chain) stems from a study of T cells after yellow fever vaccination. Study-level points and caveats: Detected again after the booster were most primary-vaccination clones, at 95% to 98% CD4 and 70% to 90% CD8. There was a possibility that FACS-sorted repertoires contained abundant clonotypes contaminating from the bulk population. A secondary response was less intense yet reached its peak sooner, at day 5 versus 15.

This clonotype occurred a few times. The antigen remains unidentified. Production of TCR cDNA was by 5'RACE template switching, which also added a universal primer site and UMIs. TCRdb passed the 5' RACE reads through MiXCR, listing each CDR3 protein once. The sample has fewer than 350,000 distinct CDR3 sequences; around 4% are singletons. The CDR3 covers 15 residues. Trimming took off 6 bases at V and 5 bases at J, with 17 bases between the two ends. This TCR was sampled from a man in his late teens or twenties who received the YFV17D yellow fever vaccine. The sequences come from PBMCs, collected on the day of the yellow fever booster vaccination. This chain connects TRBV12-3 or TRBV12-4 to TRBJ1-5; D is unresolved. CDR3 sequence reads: CASSSVAGAYQPQHF. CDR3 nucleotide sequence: TGTGCCAGCAGCTCCGTAGCGGGAGCCTATCAGCCCCAGCATTTT.